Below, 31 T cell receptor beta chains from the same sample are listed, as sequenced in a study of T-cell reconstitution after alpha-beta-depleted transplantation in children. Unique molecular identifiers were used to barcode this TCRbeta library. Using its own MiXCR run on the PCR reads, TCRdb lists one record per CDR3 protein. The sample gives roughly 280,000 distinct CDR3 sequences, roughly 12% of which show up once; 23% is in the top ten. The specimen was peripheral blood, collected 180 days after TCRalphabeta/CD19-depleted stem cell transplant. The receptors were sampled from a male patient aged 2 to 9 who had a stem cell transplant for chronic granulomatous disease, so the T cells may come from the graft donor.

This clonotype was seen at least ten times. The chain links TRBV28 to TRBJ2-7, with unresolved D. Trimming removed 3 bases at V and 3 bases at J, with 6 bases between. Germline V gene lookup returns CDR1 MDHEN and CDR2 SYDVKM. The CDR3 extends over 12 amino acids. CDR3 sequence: CASSFQYYEQYF. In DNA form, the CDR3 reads TGTGCCAGCAGTTTCCAATACTACGAGCAGTACTTC.

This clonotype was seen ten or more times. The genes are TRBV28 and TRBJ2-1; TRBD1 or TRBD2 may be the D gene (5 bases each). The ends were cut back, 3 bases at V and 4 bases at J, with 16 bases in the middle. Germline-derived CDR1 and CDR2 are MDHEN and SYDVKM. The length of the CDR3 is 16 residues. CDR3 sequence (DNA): TGTGCCAGCAGTTTTGAGGGGCCAATGGGATACAATGAGCAGTTCTTC. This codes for CASSFEGPMGYNEQFF.

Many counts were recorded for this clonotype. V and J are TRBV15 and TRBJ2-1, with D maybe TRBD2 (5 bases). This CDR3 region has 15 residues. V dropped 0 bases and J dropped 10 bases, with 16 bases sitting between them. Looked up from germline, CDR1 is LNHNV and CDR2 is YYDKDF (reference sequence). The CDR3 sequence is CATSRDWAAGREQFF. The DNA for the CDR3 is TGTGCCACCAGCAGAGATTGGGCGGCGGGTAGGGAGCAGTTCTTC.

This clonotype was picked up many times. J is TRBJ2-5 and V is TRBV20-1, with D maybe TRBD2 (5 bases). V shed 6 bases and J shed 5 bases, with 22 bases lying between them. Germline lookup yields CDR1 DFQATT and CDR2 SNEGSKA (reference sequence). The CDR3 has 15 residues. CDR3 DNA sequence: TGCAGTGCCCATAGGTTACTAGATATTGGGGAGACCCAGTACTTC. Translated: CSAHRLLDIGETQYF.

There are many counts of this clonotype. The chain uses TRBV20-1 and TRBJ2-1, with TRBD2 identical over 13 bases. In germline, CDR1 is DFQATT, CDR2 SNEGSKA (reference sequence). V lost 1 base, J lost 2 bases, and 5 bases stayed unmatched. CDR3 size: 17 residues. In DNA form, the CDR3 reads TGCAGTGCTAGAGGGACTAGCGGGAGTCTACCCTACAATGAGCAGTTCTTC. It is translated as CSARGTSGSLPYNEQFF.

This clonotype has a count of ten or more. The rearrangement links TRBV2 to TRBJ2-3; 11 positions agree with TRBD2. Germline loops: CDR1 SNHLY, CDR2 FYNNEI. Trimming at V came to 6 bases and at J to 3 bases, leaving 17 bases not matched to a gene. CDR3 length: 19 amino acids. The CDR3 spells CASRRQGLASGRLTDTQYF. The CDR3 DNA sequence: TGTGCCAGCAGGCGACAGGGCCTAGCTAGCGGGAGGTTAACAGATACGCAGTATTTT.

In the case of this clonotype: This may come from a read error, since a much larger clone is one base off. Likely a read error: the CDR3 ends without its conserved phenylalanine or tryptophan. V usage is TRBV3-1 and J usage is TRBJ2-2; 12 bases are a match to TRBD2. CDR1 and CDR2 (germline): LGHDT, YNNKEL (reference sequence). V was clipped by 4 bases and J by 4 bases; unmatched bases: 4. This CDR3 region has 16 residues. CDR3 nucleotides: TGTGCCAGCAGCCGACTAGCGGGAGACCCCACCGGGGAGCTGTTTTAT. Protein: CASSRLAGDPTGELFY.

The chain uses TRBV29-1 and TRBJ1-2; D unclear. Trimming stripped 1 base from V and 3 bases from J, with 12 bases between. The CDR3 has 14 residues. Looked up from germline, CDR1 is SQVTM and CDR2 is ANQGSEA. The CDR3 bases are TGCAGCGTTGAAGTAGAACAGCGTCACTATGGCTACACCTTC. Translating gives CSVEVEQRHYGYTF.

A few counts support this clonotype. The CDR3 reads CASSQVEVTQYF. CDR3 bases: TGCGCCAGCAGCCAAGTCGAAGTTACGCAGTATTTT. The chain recombines TRBV4-3 with TRBJ2-3; no firm D call. V lost 1 base and J lost 8, with 7 bases in between. CDR3 size: 12 residues. CDR1 and CDR2 from the germline V gene are LGHNA and YSLEER.

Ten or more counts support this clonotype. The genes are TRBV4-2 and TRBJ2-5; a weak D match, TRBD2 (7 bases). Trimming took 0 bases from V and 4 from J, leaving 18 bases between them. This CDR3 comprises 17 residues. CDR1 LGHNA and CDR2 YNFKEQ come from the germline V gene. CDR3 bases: TGTGCCAGCAGCCAAGATCGGTCGGGGGGCTTGCGAGAGACCCAGTACTTC. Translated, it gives CASSQDRSGGLRETQYF.

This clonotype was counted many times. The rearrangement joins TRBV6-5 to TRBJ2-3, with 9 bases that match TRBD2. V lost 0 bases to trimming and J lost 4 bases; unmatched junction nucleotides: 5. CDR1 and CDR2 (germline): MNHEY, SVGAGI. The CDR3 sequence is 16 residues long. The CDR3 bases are TGTGCCAGCAGTTACTCTAGCGGGAGTGGGGCAGATACGCAGTATTTT. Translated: CASSYSSGSGADTQYF.

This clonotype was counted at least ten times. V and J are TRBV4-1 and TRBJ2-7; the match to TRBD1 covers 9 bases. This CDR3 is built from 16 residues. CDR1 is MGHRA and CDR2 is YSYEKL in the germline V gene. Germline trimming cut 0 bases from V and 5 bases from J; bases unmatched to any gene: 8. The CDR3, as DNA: TGCGCCAGCAGCCAAGACTTTGGGACAGGGTTCCACGAGCAGTACTTC. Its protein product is CASSQDFGTGFHEQYF.

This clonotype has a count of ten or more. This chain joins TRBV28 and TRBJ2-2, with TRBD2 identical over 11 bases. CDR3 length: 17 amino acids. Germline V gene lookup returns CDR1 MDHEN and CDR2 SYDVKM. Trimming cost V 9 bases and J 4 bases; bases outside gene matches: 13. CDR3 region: CASETSGKIRGTGELFF. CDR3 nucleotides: TGTGCCAGTGAGACTAGCGGGAAAATCCGGGGCACCGGGGAGCTGTTTTTT.

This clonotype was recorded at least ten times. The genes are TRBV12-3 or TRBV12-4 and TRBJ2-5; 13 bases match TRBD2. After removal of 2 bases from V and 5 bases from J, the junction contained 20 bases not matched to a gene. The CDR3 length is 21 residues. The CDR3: CASSLSFSRTSGRGRPETQYF. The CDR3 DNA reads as TGTGCCAGCAGTTTATCGTTCTCGAGGACTAGCGGGAGAGGGAGGCCGGAGACCCAGTACTTC.

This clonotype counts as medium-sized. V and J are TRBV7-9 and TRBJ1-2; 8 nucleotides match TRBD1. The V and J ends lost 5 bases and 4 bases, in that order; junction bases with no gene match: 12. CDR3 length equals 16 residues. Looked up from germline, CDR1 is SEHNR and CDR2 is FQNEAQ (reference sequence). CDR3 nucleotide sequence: TGTGCCAGCAGCCTCGAAGGGGCAGGGGGCGCCTATGGCTACACCTTC. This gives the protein CASSLEGAGGAYGYTF.

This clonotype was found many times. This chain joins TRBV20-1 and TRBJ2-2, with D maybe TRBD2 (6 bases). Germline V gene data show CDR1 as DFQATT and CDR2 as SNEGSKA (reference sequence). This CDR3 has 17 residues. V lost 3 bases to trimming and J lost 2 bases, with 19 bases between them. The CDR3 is CSARVLAGMLNTGELFF. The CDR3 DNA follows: TGCAGTGCTAGGGTGTTGGCGGGAATGCTAAACACCGGGGAGCTGTTTTTT.

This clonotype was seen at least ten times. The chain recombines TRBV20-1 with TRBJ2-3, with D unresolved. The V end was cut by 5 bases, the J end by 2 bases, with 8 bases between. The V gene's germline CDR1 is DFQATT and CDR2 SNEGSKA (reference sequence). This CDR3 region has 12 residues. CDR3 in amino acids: CSAQEDTDTQYF. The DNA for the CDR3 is TGCAGTGCTCAGGAAGACACAGATACGCAGTATTTT.

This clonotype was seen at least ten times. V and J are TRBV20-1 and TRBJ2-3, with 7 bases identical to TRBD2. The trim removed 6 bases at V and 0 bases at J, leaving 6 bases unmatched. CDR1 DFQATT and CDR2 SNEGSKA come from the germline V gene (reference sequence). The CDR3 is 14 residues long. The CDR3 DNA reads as TGCAGTGCCCCCTTGCGGGGGAGCACAGATACGCAGTATTTT. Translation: CSAPLRGSTDTQYF.

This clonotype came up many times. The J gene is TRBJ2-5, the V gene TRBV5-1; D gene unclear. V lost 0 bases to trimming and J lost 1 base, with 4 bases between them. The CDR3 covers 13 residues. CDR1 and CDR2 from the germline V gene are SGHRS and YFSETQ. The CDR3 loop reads CASSLGPQETQYF. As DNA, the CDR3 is TGCGCCAGCAGCTTGGGTCCCCAAGAGACCCAGTACTTC.

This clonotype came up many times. The CDR3 nucleotides read TGCGCCAGCAGCGAGGAACAGGGCACAGATACGCAGTATTTT. Translated: CASSEEQGTDTQYF. This chain connects TRBV5-1 to TRBJ2-3; D may be TRBD1 (5 bases). Per the germline V gene, CDR1 is SGHRS and CDR2 is YFSETQ. With 4 bases removed from V and 1 base from J, the gap between germline ends came to 10 bases. The CDR3 consists of 14 residues.

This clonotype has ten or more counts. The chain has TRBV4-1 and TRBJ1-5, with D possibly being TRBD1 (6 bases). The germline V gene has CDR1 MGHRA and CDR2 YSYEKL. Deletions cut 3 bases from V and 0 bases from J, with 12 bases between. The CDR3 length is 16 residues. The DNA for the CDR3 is TGCGCCAGCAGCCAGGCGACAGGACATAGCAATCAGCCCCAGCATTTT. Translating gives CASSQATGHSNQPQHF.

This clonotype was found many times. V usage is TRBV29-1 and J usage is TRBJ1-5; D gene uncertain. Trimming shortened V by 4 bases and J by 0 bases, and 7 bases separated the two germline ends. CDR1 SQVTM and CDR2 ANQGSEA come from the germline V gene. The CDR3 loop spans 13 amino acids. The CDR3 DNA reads TGCAGCGTTGTTTCAAATAGCAATCAGCCCCAGCATTTT. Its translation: CSVVSNSNQPQHF.

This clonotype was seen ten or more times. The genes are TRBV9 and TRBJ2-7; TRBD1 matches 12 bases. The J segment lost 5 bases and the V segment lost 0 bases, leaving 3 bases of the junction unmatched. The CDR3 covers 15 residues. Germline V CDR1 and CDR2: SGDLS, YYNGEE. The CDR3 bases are TGTGCCAGCAGCGTAGGCGGGACAGGGGGCAACGAGCAGTACTTC. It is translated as CASSVGGTGGNEQYF.

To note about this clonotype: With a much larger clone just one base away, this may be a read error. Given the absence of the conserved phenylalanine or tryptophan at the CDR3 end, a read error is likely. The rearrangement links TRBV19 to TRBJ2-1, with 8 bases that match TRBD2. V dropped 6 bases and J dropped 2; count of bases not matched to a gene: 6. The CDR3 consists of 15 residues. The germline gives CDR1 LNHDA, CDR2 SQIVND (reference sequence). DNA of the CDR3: TGTGCCAGTAGAACGCCGGGACTAGCCTACAATGAGCAGTTCTCC. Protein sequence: CASRTPGLAYNEQFS.

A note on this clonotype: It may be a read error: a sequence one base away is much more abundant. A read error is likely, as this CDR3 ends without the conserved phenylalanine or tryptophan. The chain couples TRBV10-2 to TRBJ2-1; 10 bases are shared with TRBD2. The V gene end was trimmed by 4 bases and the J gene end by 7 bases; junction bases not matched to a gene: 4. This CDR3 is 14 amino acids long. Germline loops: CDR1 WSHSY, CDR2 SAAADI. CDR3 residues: CASSVERGGNEQFS. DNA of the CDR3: TGCGCCAGCAGTGTGGAGCGGGGGGGGAATGAGCAGTTCTCC.

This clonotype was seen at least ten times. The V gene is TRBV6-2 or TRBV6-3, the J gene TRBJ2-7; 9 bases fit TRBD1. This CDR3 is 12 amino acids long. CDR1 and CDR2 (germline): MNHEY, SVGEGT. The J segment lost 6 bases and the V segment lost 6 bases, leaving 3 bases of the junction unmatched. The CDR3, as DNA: TGTGCCAGCAGCCGACAGGGGGGCGAGCAGTACTTC. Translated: CASSRQGGEQYF.

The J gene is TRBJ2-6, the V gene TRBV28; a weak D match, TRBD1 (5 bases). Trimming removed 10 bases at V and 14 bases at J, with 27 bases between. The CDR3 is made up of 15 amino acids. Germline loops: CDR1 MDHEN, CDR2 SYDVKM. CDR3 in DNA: TGTGCCACCTCCCTGTTACGGGCTGGGGCCATCTTCCTGACTTTC. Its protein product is CATSLLRAGAIFLTF. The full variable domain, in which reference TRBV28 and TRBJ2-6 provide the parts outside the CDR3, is DVKVTQSSRYLVKRTGEKVFLECVQDMDHENMFWYRQDPGLGLRLIYFSYDVKMKEKGDIPEGYSVSREKKERFSLILESASTNQTSMYLCATSLLRAGAIFLTFGAGSRLTVL.

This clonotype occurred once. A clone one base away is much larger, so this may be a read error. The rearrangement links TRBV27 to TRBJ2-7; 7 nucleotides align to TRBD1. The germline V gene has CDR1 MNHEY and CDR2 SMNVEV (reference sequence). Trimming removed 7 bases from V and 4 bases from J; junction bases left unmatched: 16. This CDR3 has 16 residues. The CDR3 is CASNPLGGRGAYEQYF. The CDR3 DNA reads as TGTGCCAGCAATCCCCTAGGGGGCAGGGGAGCATACGAGCAGTACTTC.

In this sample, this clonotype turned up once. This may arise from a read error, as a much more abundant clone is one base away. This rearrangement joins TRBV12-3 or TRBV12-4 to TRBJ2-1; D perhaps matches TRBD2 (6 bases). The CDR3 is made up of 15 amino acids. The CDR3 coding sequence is TGTGCCAGCAGTTTTGCGGAGGGGCTTGTCAATGGGCAGTTCTTC. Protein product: CASSFAEGLVNGQFF.

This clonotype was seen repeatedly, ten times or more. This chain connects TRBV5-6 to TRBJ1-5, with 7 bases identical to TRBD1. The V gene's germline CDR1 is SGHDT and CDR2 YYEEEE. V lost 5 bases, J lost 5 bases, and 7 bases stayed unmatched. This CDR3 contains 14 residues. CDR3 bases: TGTGCCAGCAGTACAACAGGGGCCCATCAGCCCCAGCATTTT. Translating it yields CASSTTGAHQPQHF.

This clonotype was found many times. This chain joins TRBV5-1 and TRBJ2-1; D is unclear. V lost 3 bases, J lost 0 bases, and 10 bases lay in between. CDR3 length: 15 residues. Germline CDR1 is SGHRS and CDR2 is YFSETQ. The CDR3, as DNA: TGCGCCAGCAGCTCAAACATAAGCTCCTACAATGAGCAGTTCTTC. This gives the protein CASSSNISSYNEQFF. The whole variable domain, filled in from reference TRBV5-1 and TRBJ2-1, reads KAGVTQTPRYLIKTRGQQVTLSCSPISGHRSVSWYQQTPGQGLQFLFEYFSETQRNKGNFPGRFSGRQFSNSRSEMNVSTLELGDSALYLCASSSNISSYNEQFFGPGTRLTVL.